Shown below are 10 T cell receptor beta chains from a single sample sequenced in a study of sequential checkpoint blockade in melanoma (dated by TCRdb to the late 2010s). Taken with the paper, the label for treatment or condition translates to: randomized to nivolumab then ipilimumab (arm A) or the reverse (arm B). The library was obtained by the immunoSEQ multiplex PCR assay. This is the immuneACCESS table as TCRdb keeps it, with only in-frame sequences that have V and J called. A part of the clones is gone; compared with another copy, unresolved V genes explain less than half, and the rest is unexplained. Present in this sample are 13,000 or so clones, under 80% of which were seen just once. The ten largest clonotypes hold about 23% of the sample. Sequencing was performed on CD8+ T cells sorted from blood (inferred from file names), taken from a patient given nivolumab and ipilimumab in sequence. The source of these receptors is a human donor with melanoma.

The rearrangement links TRBV7-9 to TRBJ2-4; TRBD2 might be the D (6 bases). Germline assignment: CDR1 SEHNR and CDR2 FQNEAQ (reference sequence). Trimming shortened V by 0 bases and J by 0 bases, and 6 bases separated the two germline ends. This CDR3 region has 15 residues. CDR3 nucleotides: TGTGCCAGCAGCTTAGCTAGCGGAGCCAAAAACATTCAGTACTTC. Encoded protein: CASSLASGAKNIQYF.

This CDR3 reads CASSSYPGTGETQYF. The CDR3 DNA is TGTGCCAGCAGCTCTTATCCCGGGACAGGAGAGACCCAGTACTTC. The chain carries TRBV7-6 and TRBJ2-5; 8 bases are a match to TRBD1. The trim removed 4 bases at V and 4 bases at J, leaving 8 bases unmatched. CDR1 is SGHVS, CDR2 FNYEAQ, per germline. This CDR3 spans 15 amino acids.

In its sample, this clone was seen a few times. The chain has TRBV7-9 and TRBJ2-7; the match to TRBD1 covers 10 bases. This CDR3 comprises 17 residues. Germline CDR1 is SEHNR and CDR2 is FQNEAQ (reference sequence). V dropped 5 bases and J dropped 6; count of bases not matched to a gene: 16. The CDR3 DNA reads TGTGCCAGCAGCCCCCCCCGAGGGACAGGGGAGGTGGGCGAGCAGTACTTC. It codes for CASSPPRGTGEVGEQYF.

This clone is classed as medium-sized. This rearrangement joins TRBV27 to TRBJ2-7, with TRBD2 matching over 8 bases. J lost 9 bases, V lost 4 bases, and 5 bases had no gene match. CDR1 is MNHEY, CDR2 SMNVEV, per germline (reference sequence). The CDR3 totals 12 residues. This chain's CDR3 is CASSSPGTRQYF. The CDR3 region has the DNA TGTGCCAGCAGTTCCCCCGGGACTAGGCAGTACTTC.

This rearrangement joins TRBV6-4 to TRBJ1-2; 8 nucleotides align to TRBD1. The CDR3 spans 15 residues. The V gene's germline CDR1 is MRHNA and CDR2 SNTAGT. V lost 4 bases, J lost 3 bases, and 7 bases stayed unmatched. In nucleotides, the CDR3 is TGTGCCAGCAGTGCGCCGGGACAGGTTCACTATGGCTACACCTTC. It codes for CASSAPGQVHYGYTF.

This clone came up once. J is TRBJ2-2 and V is TRBV6-4; 11 bases are a match to TRBD2. The length of the CDR3 is 15 residues. The V gene end was trimmed by 6 bases and the J gene end by 7 bases; junction bases not matched to a gene: 7. The germline V gene has CDR1 MRHNA and CDR2 SNTAGT. CDR3 bases: TGTGCCAGCAGAAAACTAGCGGGAGAGGTCGGGGAGCTGTTTTTT. This sequence encodes CASRKLAGEVGELFF.

The V and J genes are TRBV29-1 and TRBJ2-5, with 12 bases identical to TRBD2. The CDR3 sequence is 14 residues long. Germline-derived CDR1 and CDR2 are SQVTM and ANQGSEA. J lost 2 bases, V lost 3 bases, and 1 base had no gene match. DNA for the CDR3: TGCAGCGTTGAGACTAGCGGGGGTCAAGAGACCCAGTACTTC. Translating it yields CSVETSGGQETQYF. The full variable domain, completed using reference TRBV29-1 and TRBJ2-5, is SAVISQKPSRDICQRGTSLTIQCQVDSQVTMMFWYRQQPGQSLTLIATANQGSEATYESGFVIDKFPISRPNLTFSTLTVSNMSPEDSSIYLCSVETSGGQETQYFGPGTRLLVL.

This clone was recorded only once. This chain uses TRBV7-9 with TRBJ2-2, with 9 bases matching TRBD1. CDR3 length: 14 residues. CDR1 SEHNR and CDR2 FQNEAQ come from the germline V gene (reference sequence). J lost 6 bases, V lost 5 bases, and 4 bases had no gene match. This CDR3 is CASSPDRGAGELFF. CDR3 bases: TGTGCCAGCAGCCCTGACAGGGGGGCCGGGGAGCTGTTTTTT.

This clone was seen only a few times. V and J are TRBV19 and TRBJ1-1; D remains ambiguous. V was clipped by 4 bases and J by 1 base, with 10 bases between them. CDR3 length: 14 residues. Germline V CDR1 and CDR2: LNHDA, SQIVND (reference sequence). The CDR3 DNA is TGTGCCAGTAGTAAACCGTACAAGAACACTGAAGCTTTCTTT. Translation: CASSKPYKNTEAFF.

The rearrangement joins TRBV10-1 to TRBJ2-1; the match to TRBD2 covers 9 bases. This CDR3 contains 16 residues. The germline V gene has CDR1 WNHNN and CDR2 SYGVQD (reference sequence). Losses at the gene ends were 3 bases for V and 7 bases for J; bases not matched to a gene: 10. CDR3 bases: TGCGCCAGCAGTGACCTTAATGCGGGAGGGAGAAATGAGCAGTTCTTC. Translating it yields CASSDLNAGGRNEQFF.